This is a list of T cell receptor beta chains from one sample in a study of T cell changes during pregnancy in multiple sclerosis. Clones were read by immunoSEQ multiplex PCR, and TCRdb kept only the in-frame ones, dropping some. The table has about 38,000 clones, 70% to 90% seen once; the top ten hold approximately 0.6%. The specimen was CD4+ T cells from peripheral blood mononuclear cells, collected before pregnancy. The receptor source for this set is a female donor with multiple sclerosis, enrolled in a pregnancy study. Both conserved end residues are part of each CDR3. D genes are given only for firm matches. Some rows have no size entry. The others give once, few or many, or a class for an expanded clone.

clone_size: .
v_call: TRBV2
j_call: TRBJ2-2
d_call: .
cdr3_nt: TGTGCCAGCAGGTATTTTTACACCGGGGAGCTGTTTTTT
cdr3_aa: CASRYFYTGELFF

clone_size: .
v_call: TRBV6-1
j_call: TRBJ1-1
d_call: .
cdr3_nt: TGTGCCAGCAGTGAAGCAGGGGGGGCGATTGAAGCTTTCTTT
cdr3_aa: CASSEAGGAIEAFF

clone_size: .
v_call: TRBV5-5
j_call: TRBJ1-1
d_call: .
cdr3_nt: TGTGCCAGCAGCTTGGTAAGGGGGACGACGTGGGAAGCTTTCTTT
cdr3_aa: CASSLVRGTTWEAFF

clone_size: .
v_call: TRBV4-1
j_call: TRBJ2-7
d_call: .
cdr3_nt: TGCGCCAGCAGCCATGCAATACAGGGACGCGAACACGAGCAGTACTTC
cdr3_aa: CASSHAIQGREHEQYF

clone_size: .
v_call: TRBV10-3
j_call: TRBJ1-4
d_call: .
cdr3_nt: TGTGCCATCAGCGAGCAGGCTACTGTTAATGAAAAACTGTTTTTT
cdr3_aa: CAISEQATVNEKLFF

clone_size: .
v_call: TRBV9
j_call: TRBJ2-1
d_call: TRBD2
cdr3_nt: TGTGCCAGCAGCGCCGGGGCGGGGGGAGGCAATGAGCAGTTCTTC
cdr3_aa: CASSAGAGGGNEQFF

clone_size: .
v_call: TRBV10-2
j_call: TRBJ2-7
d_call: .
cdr3_nt: TGCGCCAGCAGTTCATCCCCACATCCCTCCTACGAGCAGTACTTC
cdr3_aa: CASSSSPHPSYEQYF

clone_size: .
v_call: TRBV5-5
j_call: TRBJ2-7
d_call: TRBD1
cdr3_nt: TGTGCCAGCAGCCTGCCCCCTCCGGGACAGCCCTACTACGAGCAGTACTTC
cdr3_aa: CASSLPPPGQPYYEQYF

clone_size: .
v_call: TRBV5-4
j_call: TRBJ2-5
d_call: TRBD2
cdr3_nt: TGTGCCAGCAGCTTGGGTCCAGCGGGGGGGGAGGAGACCCAGTACTTC
cdr3_aa: CASSLGPAGGEETQYF

clone_size: .
v_call: TRBV11-3
j_call: TRBJ2-3
d_call: TRBD2
cdr3_nt: TGTGCCAGCAGCTTAGGGCGGGGGGGCACAGATACGCAGTATTTT
cdr3_aa: CASSLGRGGTDTQYF

clone_size: .
v_call: TRBV28
j_call: TRBJ1-2
d_call: .
cdr3_nt: TGTGCCAGCAGTTTAGCAGGACAGTTGCAATTAGTAACTAACTATGGCTACACCTTC
cdr3_aa: CASSLAGQLQLVTNYGYTF

clone_size: .
v_call: TRBV30
j_call: TRBJ2-3
d_call: TRBD2
cdr3_nt: TGTGCCTGGAGACTAGCGGGGGCCCCCACAGATACGCAGTATTTT
cdr3_aa: CAWRLAGAPTDTQYF

clone_size: once
v_call: TRBV5-1
j_call: TRBJ2-7
d_call: .
cdr3_nt: TGCGCCAGCAGCTTGGAACTAGCAATTCACGAGCAGTACTTC
cdr3_aa: CASSLELAIHEQYF

clone_size: once
v_call: TRBV28
j_call: TRBJ1-5
d_call: .
cdr3_nt: TGTGCCAGCAGTTCTCAGGGTCAGCCCCAGCATTTT
cdr3_aa: CASSSQGQPQHF

clone_size: .
v_call: TRBV9
j_call: TRBJ2-1
d_call: TRBD2
cdr3_nt: TGTGCCAGCAGCGTTAGCGGGGGGCCTCGCTCCTACAATGAGCAGTTCTTC
cdr3_aa: CASSVSGGPRSYNEQFF

clone_size: .
v_call: TRBV20-1
j_call: TRBJ2-1
d_call: .
cdr3_nt: TGCAGTGCTTTGACTCGAGGGCAGTTCTTC
cdr3_aa: CSALTRGQFF

clone_size: .
v_call: TRBV5-6
j_call: TRBJ2-1
d_call: .
cdr3_nt: TGTGCCAGCAGACTGCTAGACAGACTCTACAATGAGCAGTTCTTC
cdr3_aa: CASRLLDRLYNEQFF

clone_size: .
v_call: TRBV10-1
j_call: TRBJ2-3
d_call: TRBD1
cdr3_nt: TGCGCCAGCAGTGACCTGTCTGGCCGGGACAGTGGCACAGATACGCAGTATTTT
cdr3_aa: CASSDLSGRDSGTDTQYF

clone_size: .
v_call: TRBV15
j_call: TRBJ2-5
d_call: .
cdr3_nt: TGTGCCACCAGCCCTTCCCCGGGGGTTAAAGAGACCCAGTACTTC
cdr3_aa: CATSPSPGVKETQYF

clone_size: .
v_call: TRBV27
j_call: TRBJ1-1
d_call: .
cdr3_nt: TGTGCCAGCAGTTTAACCAGGGACACTGAAGCTTTCTTT
cdr3_aa: CASSLTRDTEAFF

clone_size: .
v_call: TRBV5-1
j_call: TRBJ2-7
d_call: TRBD1
cdr3_nt: TGCGCCAGCAGTACCCCGGGACAGGCCTACGAGCAGTACTTC
cdr3_aa: CASSTPGQAYEQYF

clone_size: .
v_call: TRBV9
j_call: TRBJ2-1
d_call: .
cdr3_nt: TGTGCCAGCAGCGTAGATGGGGGGGCGGGTAATGAGCAGTTCTTC
cdr3_aa: CASSVDGGAGNEQFF

clone_size: .
v_call: TRBV7-2
j_call: TRBJ1-1
d_call: .
cdr3_nt: TGTGCCAGCAGCTTAGGACAGGCACTCGAAGCTTTCTTT
cdr3_aa: CASSLGQALEAFF

clone_size: .
v_call: TRBV5-1
j_call: TRBJ1-2
d_call: .
cdr3_nt: TGCGCCAGCAGCTTGGGGGCAGGGGTCTTCAGCTACACCTTC
cdr3_aa: CASSLGAGVFSYTF

clone_size: .
v_call: TRBV15
j_call: TRBJ2-2
d_call: TRBD1
cdr3_nt: TGTGCCACCAGCAGAGCCGGGACAGGGGACGCCGGGGAGCTGTTTTTT
cdr3_aa: CATSRAGTGDAGELFF

clone_size: once
v_call: TRBV7-3
j_call: TRBJ2-2
d_call: .
cdr3_nt: TGTGCCAGCAGGATGGAAAGCGCGAACACCGGGGAGCTGTTTTTT
cdr3_aa: CASRMESANTGELFF

clone_size: .
v_call: TRBV6-1
j_call: TRBJ1-3
d_call: .
cdr3_nt: TGTGCCAGCATGCCTCTTAGCTCTGGAAACACCATATATTTT
cdr3_aa: CASMPLSSGNTIYF

clone_size: .
v_call: TRBV9
j_call: TRBJ2-2
d_call: TRBD2
cdr3_nt: TGTGCCAGCAGCGTTTCTCCTCTGACTAGCGATGCCGGGGAGCTGTTTTTT
cdr3_aa: CASSVSPLTSDAGELFF

clone_size: .
v_call: TRBV7-2
j_call: TRBJ2-7
d_call: TRBD1
cdr3_nt: TGTGCCAGCAGCCCTCATCCGACAGGGGGAAAGAACGAGCAGTACTTC
cdr3_aa: CASSPHPTGGKNEQYF

clone_size: .
v_call: TRBV7-8
j_call: TRBJ2-1
d_call: .
cdr3_nt: TGTGCCAGCAGCTCCCCGGTGGCTGGGCGTGACAATGAGCAGTTCTTC
cdr3_aa: CASSSPVAGRDNEQFF

clone_size: .
v_call: TRBV6-5
j_call: TRBJ1-5
d_call: .
cdr3_nt: TGTGCCAGCAGCTCAGGGCAGGGCTATCAGCCCCAGCATTTT
cdr3_aa: CASSSGQGYQPQHF

clone_size: .
v_call: TRBV19
j_call: TRBJ1-2
d_call: .
cdr3_nt: TGTGCCAGTAGCAAACTGGAGTCCCCCCTCTATGGCTACACCTTC
cdr3_aa: CASSKLESPLYGYTF

clone_size: .
v_call: TRBV7-9
j_call: TRBJ1-1
d_call: TRBD1
cdr3_nt: TGTGCCAGCAGCCCAGCCAGGGACAGGGACAACACTGAAGCTTTCTTT
cdr3_aa: CASSPARDRDNTEAFF

clone_size: few
v_call: TRBV2
j_call: TRBJ1-2
d_call: TRBD1
cdr3_nt: TGTGCCAGCGGAACCACAGGGGGCGGCTATGGCTACACCTTC
cdr3_aa: CASGTTGGGYGYTF

clone_size: .
v_call: TRBV5-1
j_call: TRBJ1-1
d_call: .
cdr3_nt: TGCGCCAGCAGGGTGACAGGGAACACTGAAGCTTTCTTT
cdr3_aa: CASRVTGNTEAFF

clone_size: .
v_call: TRBV11-3
j_call: TRBJ2-7
d_call: TRBD2
cdr3_nt: TGTGCCAGCAGCTTAGGCGGGGGGATCTACGAGCAGTACTTC
cdr3_aa: CASSLGGGIYEQYF

clone_size: .
v_call: TRBV4-2
j_call: TRBJ2-3
d_call: TRBD2
cdr3_nt: TGTGCCAGCAGCCTCCGGGGAGGGCGGACAGATACGCAGTATTTT
cdr3_aa: CASSLRGGRTDTQYF

clone_size: .
v_call: TRBV29-1
j_call: TRBJ2-7
d_call: TRBD1
cdr3_nt: TGCAGCGTTGTTAACGGACAGGGAAGATCGCCCTCCTGGTACGAGCAGTACTTC
cdr3_aa: CSVVNGQGRSPSWYEQYF

clone_size: .
v_call: TRBV5-5
j_call: TRBJ1-3
d_call: .
cdr3_nt: TGTGCCAGCAGCTTTGATTCGGGTTCGATCTCTGGAAACACCATATATTTT
cdr3_aa: CASSFDSGSISGNTIYF

clone_size: .
v_call: TRBV14
j_call: TRBJ1-5
d_call: .
cdr3_nt: TGTGCCAGCAGCCAATCAGGGTCCGGTGGGAATCAGCCCCAGCATTTT
cdr3_aa: CASSQSGSGGNQPQHF

clone_size: few
v_call: TRBV11-2
j_call: TRBJ2-7
d_call: .
cdr3_nt: TGTGCCAGCCAAAGGACATCTACGTACCACGAGCAGTACTTC
cdr3_aa: CASQRTSTYHEQYF

clone_size: .
v_call: TRBV30
j_call: TRBJ2-3
d_call: TRBD2
cdr3_nt: TGTGCCTGGAGTCCCACGGGGCGGGGGACCACCACAGATACGCAGTATTTT
cdr3_aa: CAWSPTGRGTTTDTQYF

clone_size: .
v_call: TRBV15
j_call: TRBJ2-2
d_call: .
cdr3_nt: TGTGCCACCAGCACTCGGACAGCAAAGGCCGGGGAGCTGTTTTTT
cdr3_aa: CATSTRTAKAGELFF

clone_size: .
v_call: TRBV5-5
j_call: TRBJ2-1
d_call: TRBD2
cdr3_nt: TGTGCCAGCAGCTGGGTTACTAGCGGGACTATCAATGAGCAGTTCTTC
cdr3_aa: CASSWVTSGTINEQFF

clone_size: few
v_call: TRBV28
j_call: TRBJ1-5
d_call: .
cdr3_nt: TGTGCCAGCAGTTTCCCCGGAGGGTTTCAACAGCCCCAGCATTTT
cdr3_aa: CASSFPGGFQQPQHF

clone_size: .
v_call: TRBV12-5
j_call: TRBJ1-2
d_call: .
cdr3_nt: TGTGCTAGTGGTTTGGGCCTAACAGGGCGAGGCTACACCTTC
cdr3_aa: CASGLGLTGRGYTF

clone_size: .
v_call: TRBV5-1
j_call: TRBJ2-1
d_call: TRBD2
cdr3_nt: TGCGCCAGCAGCCAAAGGGGACTAGCGGGGTTCAATGAGCAGTTCTTC
cdr3_aa: CASSQRGLAGFNEQFF

clone_size: .
v_call: TRBV7-2
j_call: TRBJ1-1
d_call: .
cdr3_nt: TGTGCCAGCAGACTAGGTCGGGGGAGCCACACTGAAGCTTTCTTT
cdr3_aa: CASRLGRGSHTEAFF

clone_size: .
v_call: TRBV18
j_call: TRBJ2-1
d_call: .
cdr3_nt: TGTGCCAGCTCACCAAAGGAGGCGCCAGAGCAGTTCTTC
cdr3_aa: CASSPKEAPEQFF

clone_size: .
v_call: TRBV2
j_call: TRBJ1-2
d_call: TRBD1
cdr3_nt: TGTGCCAGCGTTAGGAATCGACAGGGGGGCTATGGCTACACCTTC
cdr3_aa: CASVRNRQGGYGYTF

clone_size: .
v_call: TRBV27
j_call: TRBJ1-1
d_call: TRBD1
cdr3_nt: TGTGCCAGCAGTTCCCTAGGGACAGGGATGATTGAAGCTTTCTTT
cdr3_aa: CASSSLGTGMIEAFF